The 19 T cell receptor beta chains below come from one sample, sequenced in a study of CD8 T cells in ankylosing spondylitis. TCRdb redid the calling of the 5' RACE reads with MiXCR, one entry per CDR3 protein. The sample carries around 340,000 distinct CDR3 sequences, 20% recorded once. Sequenced: blood, either unsorted or a sorted T cell fraction (not recorded which). These receptor sequences come from a male donor with ankylosing spondylitis or in good health (not recorded which).

The V gene is TRBV10-3, the J gene TRBJ1-1; 9 nucleotides agree with TRBD1. Germline V lookup: CDR1 ENHRY, CDR2 SYGVKD. This CDR3 is 14 amino acids long. With V trimmed by 6 bases and J by 5 bases, 7 bases remained unmatched. CDR3 DNA sequence: TGTGCCATCAGCGAGGGACAGGGAGGGACTGAAGCTTTCTTT. Translation gives CAISEGQGGTEAFF.

This clonotype was seen a few times. V usage is TRBV9 and J usage is TRBJ2-1; the match to TRBD2 covers 10 bases. Looked up from germline, CDR1 is SGDLS and CDR2 is YYNGEE. Trimming took 3 bases from V and 2 from J; bases not matched to a gene: 2. The CDR3 has 15 amino acids. CDR3 in amino acids: CASSGTSGPYNEQFF. In nucleotides, the CDR3 is TGTGCCAGCAGCGGGACTAGCGGCCCCTACAATGAGCAGTTCTTC.

This clonotype has a handful of counts. This sequence joins TRBV6-1 and TRBJ2-3, with 14 bases that match TRBD2. Germline CDR1 and CDR2: MNHNS and SASEGT. J gave up 5 bases and V 6 bases, and 10 bases lay outside the gene matches. This CDR3 is built from 17 residues. The CDR3 loop is CASSLTSGGAGKDTQYF. CDR3 sequence (DNA): TGTGCCAGCAGCCTGACTAGCGGGGGGGCTGGAAAAGATACGCAGTATTTT.

This clonotype occurred a few times. This chain connects TRBV20-1 to TRBJ2-5; 13 bases map to TRBD2. CDR1 DFQATT and CDR2 SNEGSKA come from the germline V gene (reference sequence). The CDR3 length is 18 residues. Trimming cost V 6 bases and J 4 bases; bases outside gene matches: 17. The CDR3 sequence: CSADRSGQLAGGRETQYF. CDR3 sequence (DNA): TGCAGTGCGGATAGAAGTGGTCAACTAGCGGGGGGGCGAGAGACCCAGTACTTC.

This clonotype was recorded a few times. J is TRBJ1-1 and V is TRBV4-1, with D unresolved. The germline gives CDR1 MGHRA, CDR2 YSYEKL. The V end was cut by 5 bases, the J end by 0 bases, with 10 bases between. The CDR3 length is 14 residues. In DNA form, the CDR3 reads TGCGCCAGCAGCTTCGCGGTGATGAACACTGAAGCTTTCTTT. This translates into CASSFAVMNTEAFF.

The gene calls are TRBV2 and TRBJ2-4; 7 bases align to TRBD1. From germline, CDR1 is SNHLY and CDR2 FYNNEI. The CDR3 has 13 residues. The V gene end was trimmed by 8 bases and the J gene end by 5 bases; junction bases not matched to a gene: 6. The CDR3 loop is CASAHQGENIQYF. The CDR3 nucleotides read TGTGCCAGCGCTCATCAGGGGGAAAACATTCAGTACTTC.

This clonotype has just a few counts. V usage is TRBV12-3 or TRBV12-4 and J usage is TRBJ2-2; TRBD2 matches at 9 bases. The CDR3 sequence is 15 residues long. V lost 5 bases, J lost 7 bases, and 8 bases stayed unmatched. CDR3 nucleotides: TGTGCCAGCAGTGGGACTAGCCGGGGAGTCGGGGAGCTGTTTTTT. It encodes CASSGTSRGVGELFF.

This clonotype showed up just a few times. The rearrangement links TRBV6-1 to TRBJ1-6; D call uncertain. Per the germline V gene, CDR1 is MNHNS and CDR2 is SASEGT. V lost 3 bases to trimming and J lost 17 bases, with 14 bases between them. The CDR3 consists of 12 residues. CDR3 nucleotide sequence: TGTGCCAGCAGTGAGTGGCCCCCCAAGGTCCACTTT. Amino acid sequence: CASSEWPPKVHF.

This clonotype was picked up a small number of times. The genes are TRBV7-9 and TRBJ2-2; 8 positions match TRBD1. Trimming cost V 3 bases and J 4 bases; bases outside gene matches: 7. Germline assignment: CDR1 SEHNR and CDR2 FQNEAQ (reference sequence). The CDR3 contains 16 residues. The CDR3 here is CASSFPGGAPTGELFF. The CDR3 DNA is TGTGCCAGCAGCTTCCCAGGGGGCGCGCCCACCGGGGAGCTGTTTTTT.

This chain connects TRBV6-4 to TRBJ2-3; D is perhaps TRBD1 (7 bases). Germline-derived CDR1 and CDR2 are MRHNA and SNTAGT. The CDR3 length is 14 residues. CDR3 region: CSYQGGLPNRTQYF. DNA of the CDR3: TGTTCGTACCAGGGGGGACTCCCAAATCGGACGCAGTATTTT.

As for this clonotype: The junction shows a germline mismatch at one end, possibly a read error. The rearrangement uses TRBV28 and TRBJ2-2; 7 bases agree with TRBD1. The germline V gene has CDR1 MDHEN and CDR2 SYDVKM. The CDR3 is 14 amino acids. Here the CDR3 DNA reads TGTGCCAGCAGTCCCCAGACAGGGACCGCGGAGCTGTTTTTT. The encoded protein is CASSPQTGTAELFF.

As concerns this clonotype: Because the CDR3 is missing its conserved closing phenylalanine or tryptophan, this is likely a read error. V and J are TRBV20-1 and TRBJ2-7; D gene unclear. Germline V CDR1 and CDR2: DFQATT, SNEGSKA (reference sequence). The CDR3 consists of 12 residues. With 1 base removed from V and 3 bases from J, the gap between germline ends came to 7 bases. Written as DNA, the CDR3 is TGCAGTGCTAGAGCTCCAAGCTACGAGCAGTACTTA. Translation gives CSARAPSYEQYL.

The rearrangement joins TRBV7-2 to TRBJ2-2; 10 positions agree with TRBD2. Germline CDR1 SGHTA, CDR2 FQGNSA. J gave up 1 base and V 2 bases, and 4 bases lay outside the gene matches. This CDR3 contains 17 residues. Here the CDR3 reads CASSLLAGDLNTGELFF. The CDR3 DNA is TGTGCCAGCAGCTTACTAGCGGGGGACTTGAACACCGGGGAGCTGTTTTTT.

A few counts support this clonotype. The CDR3 nucleotides read TGTGCCACCAGCAGACCCCCCCCCACAGATACGCAGTATTTT. It is translated as CATSRPPPTDTQYF. The rearrangement joins TRBV15 to TRBJ2-3; D remains ambiguous. This CDR3 has 14 residues. Trimming removed 2 bases from V and 2 bases from J, with 8 bases in between. The germline V gene encodes CDR1 LNHNV and CDR2 YYDKDF (reference sequence).

V is TRBV7-2 and J is TRBJ1-1; D is ambiguous. Germline-derived CDR1 and CDR2 are SGHTA and FQGNSA. This CDR3 is built from 17 residues. The ends were cut back, 1 base at V and 2 bases at J, with 17 bases in the middle. CDR3 amino acids: CASSLGLGVTINTEAFF. As DNA, the CDR3 is TGTGCCAGCAGCTTAGGGCTGGGTGTAACAATAAACACTGAAGCTTTCTTT.

This clonotype was found many times. The V gene is TRBV7-3, the J gene TRBJ2-3; TRBD2 matches 8 bases. Germline CDR1 reads SGHTA; CDR2 reads FQGTGA. V lost 2 bases, J lost 2 bases, and 9 bases stayed unmatched. The length of the CDR3 is 17 residues. CDR3 amino acids: CASSLSSSGGFTDTQYF. Here the CDR3 DNA reads TGTGCCAGCAGCTTATCGTCCAGCGGGGGTTTCACAGATACGCAGTATTTT.

J is TRBJ2-7 and V is TRBV20-1; D is possibly TRBD1 (6 bases). The germline V gene has CDR1 DFQATT and CDR2 SNEGSKA (reference sequence). V shed 2 bases and J shed 2 bases, with 10 bases lying between them. This CDR3 spans 13 amino acids. DNA for the CDR3: TGCAGTGCTAGATCGGGACAAACCTACGAGCAGTACTTC. Amino acids: CSARSGQTYEQYF.

This clonotype was picked up a small number of times. The chain couples TRBV15 to TRBJ2-1; the D gene could be TRBD1 or TRBD2 (5 bases each). CDR3 size: 15 residues. Trimming left V 1 base short and J 2 bases short, with 9 bases between. Looked up from germline, CDR1 is LNHNV and CDR2 is YYDKDF (reference sequence). This CDR3 reads CATSRAGGTYNEQFF. CDR3 nucleotide sequence: TGTGCCACCAGCAGAGCTGGGGGAACCTACAATGAGCAGTTCTTC.

This clonotype was seen many times. The chain combines TRBV24-1 with TRBJ2-1; TRBD1 matches at 9 bases. The CDR3 is 16 residues long. Trimming took 4 bases from V and 0 from J; bases not matched to a gene: 3. Germline assignment: CDR1 KGHDR and CDR2 SFDVKD. The CDR3 DNA reads TGTGCCACCAGTGAACGACAGGGGGGCTCCTACAATGAGCAGTTCTTC. Encoded protein: CATSERQGGSYNEQFF.